This T cell receptor beta chain was obtained from a study of blood T cell repertoires in COVID-19. Study at large: The samples span acute and convalescent COVID-19 from the United States, Italy and Spain. Sample material is recorded as cDNA or gDNA derived from T cells, B-cell-depleted T cells, or PBMCs.

V shed 4 bases, J shed 0 bases, and the junction held 5 bases outside the gene matches. Germline V CDR1 and CDR2: SGHRS, YFSETQ. The CDR3 loop spans 16 amino acids. TCRdb's copy holds only in-frame clones and misses some; the assay was immunoSEQ multiplex PCR. The sample has about 200,000 clones, over 60% seen once. The chain recombines TRBV5-1 with TRBJ2-1; 9 bases are a match to TRBD1. The origin of this receptor is a woman in her sixties or seventies with acute or convalescent COVID-19. The sequenced material came from peripheral blood. In nucleotides, the CDR3 is TGCGCCAGCAGCGACCAGGGACAGGGCTCCTACAATGAGCAGTTCTTC. Its translation: CASSDQGQGSYNEQFF.